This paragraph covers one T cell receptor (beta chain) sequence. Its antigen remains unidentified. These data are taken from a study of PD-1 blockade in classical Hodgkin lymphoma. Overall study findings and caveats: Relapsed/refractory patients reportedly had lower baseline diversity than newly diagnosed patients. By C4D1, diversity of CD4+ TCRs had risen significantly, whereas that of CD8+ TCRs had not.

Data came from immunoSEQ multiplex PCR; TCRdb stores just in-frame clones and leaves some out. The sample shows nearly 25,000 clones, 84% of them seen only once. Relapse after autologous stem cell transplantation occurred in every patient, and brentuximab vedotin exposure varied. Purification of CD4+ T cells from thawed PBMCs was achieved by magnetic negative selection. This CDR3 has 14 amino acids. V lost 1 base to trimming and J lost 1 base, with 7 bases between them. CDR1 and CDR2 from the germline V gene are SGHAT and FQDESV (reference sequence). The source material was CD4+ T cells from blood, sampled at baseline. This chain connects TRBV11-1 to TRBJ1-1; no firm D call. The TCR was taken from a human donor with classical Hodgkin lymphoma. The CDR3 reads CASSLGPENTEAFF. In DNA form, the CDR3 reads TGTGCCAGCAGCTTAGGGCCTGAGAACACTGAAGCTTTCTTT.